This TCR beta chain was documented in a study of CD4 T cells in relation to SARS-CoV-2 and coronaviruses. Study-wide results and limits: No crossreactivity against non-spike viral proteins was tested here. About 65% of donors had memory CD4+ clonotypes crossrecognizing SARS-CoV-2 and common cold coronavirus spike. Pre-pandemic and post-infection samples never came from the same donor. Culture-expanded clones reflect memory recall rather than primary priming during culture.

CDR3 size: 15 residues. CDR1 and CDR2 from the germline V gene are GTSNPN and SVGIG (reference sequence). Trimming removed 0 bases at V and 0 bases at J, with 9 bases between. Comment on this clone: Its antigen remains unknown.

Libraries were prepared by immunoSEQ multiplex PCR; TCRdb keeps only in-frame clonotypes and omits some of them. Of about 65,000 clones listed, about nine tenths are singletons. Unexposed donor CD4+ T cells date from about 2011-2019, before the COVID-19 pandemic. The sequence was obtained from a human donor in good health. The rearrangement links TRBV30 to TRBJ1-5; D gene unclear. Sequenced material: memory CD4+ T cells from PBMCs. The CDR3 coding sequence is TGTGCCTGGAGTGTGGGATTTAGTAGCAATCAGCCCCAGCATTTT. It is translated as CAWSVGFSSNQPQHF.